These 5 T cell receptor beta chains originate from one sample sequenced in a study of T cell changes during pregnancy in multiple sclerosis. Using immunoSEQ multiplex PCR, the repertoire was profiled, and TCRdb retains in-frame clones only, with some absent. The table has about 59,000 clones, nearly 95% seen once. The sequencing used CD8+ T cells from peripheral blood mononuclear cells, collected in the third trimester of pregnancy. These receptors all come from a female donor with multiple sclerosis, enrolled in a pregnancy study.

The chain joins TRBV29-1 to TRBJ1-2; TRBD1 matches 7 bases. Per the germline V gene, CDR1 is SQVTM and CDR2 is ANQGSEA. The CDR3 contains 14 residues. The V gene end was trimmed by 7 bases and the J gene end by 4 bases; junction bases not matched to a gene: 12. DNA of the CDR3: TGCAGCGCTGACGGTGGACAGGCCGTCTATGGCTACACCTTC. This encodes CSADGGQAVYGYTF. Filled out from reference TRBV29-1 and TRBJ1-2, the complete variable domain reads SAVISQKPSRDICQRGTSLTIQCQVDSQVTMMFWYRQQPGQSLTLIATANQGSEATYESGFVIDKFPISRPNLTFSTLTVSNMSPEDSSIYLCSADGGQAVYGYTFGSGTRLTVV.

CDR3 nucleotide sequence: TGCAGCGTTGTGGGGGGGACCGACAGGGGCTATGGCTACACCTTC. Translation gives CSVVGGTDRGYGYTF. The chain couples TRBV29-1 to TRBJ1-2; 8 positions agree with TRBD1. The CDR3 length is 15 residues. Trimming cost V 4 bases and J 4 bases; bases outside gene matches: 11. Germline assignment: CDR1 SQVTM and CDR2 ANQGSEA. Full variable domain (outside the CDR3, taken from reference TRBV29-1 and TRBJ1-2): SAVISQKPSRDICQRGTSLTIQCQVDSQVTMMFWYRQQPGQSLTLIATANQGSEATYESGFVIDKFPISRPNLTFSTLTVSNMSPEDSSIYLCSVVGGTDRGYGYTFGSGTRLTVV.

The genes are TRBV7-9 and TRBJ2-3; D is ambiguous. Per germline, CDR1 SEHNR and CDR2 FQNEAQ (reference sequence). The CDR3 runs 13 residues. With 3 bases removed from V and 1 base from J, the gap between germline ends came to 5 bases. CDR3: CASSFSGTDTQYF. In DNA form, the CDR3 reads TGTGCCAGCAGCTTTTCCGGCACAGATACGCAGTATTTT.

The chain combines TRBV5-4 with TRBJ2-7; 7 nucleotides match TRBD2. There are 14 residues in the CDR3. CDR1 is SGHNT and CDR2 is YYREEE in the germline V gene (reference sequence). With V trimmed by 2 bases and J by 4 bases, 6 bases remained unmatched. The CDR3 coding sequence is TGTGCCAGCAGCTTAGGGCTAGCGGAGTACGAGCAGTACTTC. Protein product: CASSLGLAEYEQYF.

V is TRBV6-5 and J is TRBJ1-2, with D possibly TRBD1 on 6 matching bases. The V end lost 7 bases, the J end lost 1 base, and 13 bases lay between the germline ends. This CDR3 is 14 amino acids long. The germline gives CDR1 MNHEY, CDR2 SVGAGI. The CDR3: CASTRADSNYGYTF. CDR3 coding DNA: TGTGCCAGCACAAGGGCGGACAGTAACTATGGCTACACCTTC.